This T cell receptor beta chain was identified during a study of blood T cell repertoires in COVID-19. Across the whole study: Both acute and convalescent COVID-19 samples were obtained from the United States, Italy and Spain.

The CDR3 is 12 residues long. V lost 4 bases and J lost 11, with 14 bases in between. Original processing methods: From reference gene primer amplification, estimates of nucleated cell counts were derived. Profiling relied on immunoSEQ multiplex PCR, and the TCRdb table lists in-frame clones only, not all of them. From that table come the V and J calls and clone size; the DNA was used to work out D and trimming. The repertoire holds fewer than 250,000 clones, with around 92% as singletons. Participant age was roughly 18 to 90 years, and participants resided in fewer than 25 US areas. Participants' reported clinical history set cohort assignment.

Sample: PBMCs or T cells enriched from blood (not recorded which). This clonotype originated in a woman between 18 and 29 years old who had recovered from COVID-19. This rearrangement joins TRBV12-3 or TRBV12-4 to TRBJ1-1; D may be TRBD1 (6 bases). Here the CDR3 DNA reads TGTGCCAGCAGTTCCGGGACACTGAGGGCTTTCTTT. It yields the protein CASSSGTLRAFF.